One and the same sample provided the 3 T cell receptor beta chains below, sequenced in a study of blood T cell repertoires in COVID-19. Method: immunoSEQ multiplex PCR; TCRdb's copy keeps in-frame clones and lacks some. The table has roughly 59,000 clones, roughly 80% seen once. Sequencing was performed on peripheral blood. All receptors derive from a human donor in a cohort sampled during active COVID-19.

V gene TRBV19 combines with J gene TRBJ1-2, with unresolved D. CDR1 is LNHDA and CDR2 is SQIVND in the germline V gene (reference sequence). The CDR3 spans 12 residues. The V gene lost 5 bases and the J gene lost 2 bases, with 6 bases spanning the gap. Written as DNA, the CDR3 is TGTGCCAGTAGTGAGAGAAACTATGGCTACACCTTC. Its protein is CASSERNYGYTF.

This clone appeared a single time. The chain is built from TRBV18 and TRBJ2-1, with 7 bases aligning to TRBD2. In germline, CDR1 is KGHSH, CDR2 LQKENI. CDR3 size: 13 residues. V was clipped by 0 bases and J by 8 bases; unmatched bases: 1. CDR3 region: CASSPPLADEQFF. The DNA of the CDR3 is TGTGCCAGCTCACCACCCCTAGCGGATGAGCAGTTCTTC.

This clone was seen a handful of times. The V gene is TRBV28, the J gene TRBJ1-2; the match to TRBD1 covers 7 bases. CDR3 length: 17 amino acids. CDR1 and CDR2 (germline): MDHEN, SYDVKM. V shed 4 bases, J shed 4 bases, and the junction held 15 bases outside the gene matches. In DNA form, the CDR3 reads TGTGCCAGCAGTTCCACATGGGACAGCCTTTCCCGCTATGGCTACACCTTC. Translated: CASSSTWDSLSRYGYTF.